The 21 T cell receptor beta chains presented below share a single source sample, sequenced in a study of cytomegalovirus exposure and HLA in healthy donors. Researchers ran the PCR with 60 Vbeta and 13 Jbeta primers. Profiling relied on immunoSEQ multiplex PCR, and the TCRdb table lists in-frame clones only, not all of them. The sample includes about 120,000 clones, under 90% of them seen just once. Sample: PBMCs. These receptors originate from a woman aged 40-49 years in good health and CMV-seronegative.

V and J are TRBV7-6 and TRBJ1-1; the D is unclear. The V and J ends lost 2 bases and 1 base respectively, with 5 bases between them. This CDR3 has 13 amino acids. Germline CDR1 and CDR2: SGHVS and FNYEAQ. Here the CDR3 reads CASSLRRNTEAFF. The CDR3 DNA is TGTGCCAGCAGCTTACGGAGGAACACTGAAGCTTTCTTT.

The sample holds a few counts of this clone. The rearrangement links TRBV28 to TRBJ2-7; D is possibly TRBD1 (5 bases). V was shortened by 3 bases and J by 0 bases, with 9 bases between the two germline ends. CDR1 is MDHEN and CDR2 is SYDVKM in the germline V gene. The CDR3 has 14 amino acids. The chain's CDR3 is CASSFRQLSYEQYF. The CDR3 region has the DNA TGTGCCAGCAGTTTTCGACAGCTCTCCTACGAGCAGTACTTC. The variable domain in full, with the rest retrieved from reference TRBV28 and TRBJ2-7, is DVKVTQSSRYLVKRTGEKVFLECVQDMDHENMFWYRQDPGLGLRLIYFSYDVKMKEKGDIPEGYSVSREKKERFSLILESASTNQTSMYLCASSFRQLSYEQYFGPGTRLTVT.

The V and J genes are TRBV5-4 and TRBJ2-1; 16 bases match TRBD2. The CDR3 length is 16 residues. CDR1 SGHNT and CDR2 YYREEE come from the germline V gene (reference sequence). V trimming: 4 bases; J trimming: 6 bases; junction bases outside the gene matches: 4. CDR3 nucleotides: TGTGCCAGCAGCACCGGGACTAGCGGGGGGGCCAATGAGCAGTTCTTC. Its translation: CASSTGTSGGANEQFF.

On this clone itself: One junction end does not reproduce the germline sequence, and a read error may be involved. The V call is TRBV6-1, the J call TRBJ2-6; 14 bases fit TRBD2. The CDR3 is 23 amino acids. From germline, CDR1 is MNHNS and CDR2 SASEGT. The CDR3 region has the DNA TGTGCCAGCAGCGAAGGACTAGCGGGAGGTTTCCATCTTTGGGGGTCTGGGGCCAACGTCCTGACTTTC. It is translated as CASSEGLAGGFHLWGSGANVLTF.

This clone was detected once. J is TRBJ2-7 and V is TRBV12-2; the D call of TRBD2 is as the table states it, not checked on the DNA. TRBV12-2 is noted as a pseudogene. The CDR3 covers 11 residues. As DNA, the CDR3 is TGTGCAAGTCGCCCCCGGTACGAGCAGTACTTC. It encodes CASRPRYEQYF.

CDR3 in DNA: TGTGCCAGCTCCCGCTTCGGCAAGACAGGGGGCGGAACCGGGGAGCTGTTTTTT. It encodes CASSRFGKTGGGTGELFF. The V call is TRBV18, the J call TRBJ2-2, with 10 bases aligning to TRBD1. The CDR3 is 18 residues long. The J segment lost 5 bases and the V segment lost 6 bases, leaving 15 bases of the junction unmatched. Germline CDR1 KGHSH, CDR2 LQKENI.

In DNA form, the CDR3 reads TGTGCCAGCGGAGTACAGGAAAACTATAGCAATCAGCCCCAGCATTTT. Protein product: CASGVQENYSNQPQHF. The chain is built from TRBV28 and TRBJ1-5; D may be TRBD1 (5 bases). Germline V lookup: CDR1 MDHEN, CDR2 SYDVKM. Between the trimmed V and J ends, which lost 8 bases and 0 bases, there was a span of 17 bases. CDR3 size: 16 residues.

The chain uses TRBV6-1 and TRBJ1-5, with TRBD1 as a possible D gene (5 bases). Germline V gene lookup returns CDR1 MNHNS and CDR2 SASEGT. The V end was cut by 7 bases, the J end by 2 bases, with 15 bases between. The CDR3 is made up of 15 amino acids. The CDR3 DNA is TGTGCCAGCACTCCGGGGGTTATCGGCAATCAGCCCCAGCATTTT. This encodes CASTPGVIGNQPQHF.

The chain employs TRBV20-1 and TRBJ1-1; D remains ambiguous. The CDR3 consists of 11 residues. V lost 2 bases, J lost 7 bases, and 8 bases lay in between. Germline CDR1 and CDR2: DFQATT and SNEGSKA (reference sequence). The CDR3, as DNA: TGCAGTGCTAGATTAGGGAGTGAAGCTTTCTTT. Amino acids: CSARLGSEAFF.

This clone was found a few times. V and J are TRBV6-5 and TRBJ1-1; no definite D call. CDR3 length: 13 amino acids. In germline, CDR1 is MNHEY, CDR2 SVGAGI. V was cut by 5 bases and J by 8 bases, with 15 bases left in between. The CDR3 bases are TGTGCCAGCAGTCGGGGAGGTGAGGCCGAAGCTTTCTTT. It yields the protein CASSRGGEAEAFF.

This chain links TRBV27 with TRBJ2-7; the match to TRBD2 covers 12 bases. Germline values: CDR1 MNHEY, CDR2 SMNVEV (reference sequence). Trimming at V came to 3 bases and at J to 1 base, leaving 13 bases not matched to a gene. CDR3 length equals 19 residues. In nucleotides, the CDR3 is TGTGCCAGCAGTTTGGTCCGGACTAGCGGGACCGTTAATTCCTACGAGCAGTACTTC. It is translated as CASSLVRTSGTVNSYEQYF.

This chain joins TRBV7-9 and TRBJ2-2; the D is unclear. Trimming shortened V by 1 base and J by 3 bases, and 6 bases separated the two germline ends. Germline assignment: CDR1 SEHNR and CDR2 FQNEAQ (reference sequence). The CDR3 has 14 residues. CDR3 DNA sequence: TGTGCCAGCAGCTTAGTGGCCTACACCGGGGAGCTGTTTTTT. Protein product: CASSLVAYTGELFF.

The J gene is TRBJ2-3, the V gene TRBV19; weak D call: TRBD1 (6 bases). This CDR3 spans 15 amino acids. Germline V gene sequence: CDR1 LNHDA, CDR2 SQIVND (reference sequence). V lost 0 bases and J lost 3, with 10 bases in between. CDR3 DNA: TGTGCCAGTAGTATAGAGACAGGACAGACAGATACGCAGTATTTT. Translation: CASSIETGQTDTQYF.

The CDR3 nucleotides are TGTGCCAGCAGCTCACTAGCCGGGACTAGCGGGAGGGCAAATACGCAGTATTTT. This encodes CASSSLAGTSGRANTQYF. The chain joins TRBV11-2 to TRBJ2-3; 16 bases align to TRBD2. Germline assignment: CDR1 SGHAT and CDR2 FQNNGV. J lost 7 bases, V lost 4 bases, and 11 bases had no gene match. The CDR3 covers 18 residues. Looking up the rest from reference TRBV11-2 and TRBJ2-3 gives the full variable domain: EAGVAQSPRYKIIEKRQSVAFWCNPISGHATLYWYQQILGQGPKLLIQFQNNGVVDDSQLPKDRFSAERLKGVDSTLKIQPAKLEDSAVYLCASSSLAGTSGRANTQYFGPGTRLTVL.

V usage is TRBV5-4 and J usage is TRBJ2-4, with 7 positions matching TRBD2. The germline V gene has CDR1 SGHNT and CDR2 YYREEE (reference sequence). The CDR3 extends over 18 amino acids. Unmatched junction bases numbered 24, after V lost 4 bases and J lost 11 bases. This CDR3 is CASSASHLAGGAQAVQYF. For the CDR3, the DNA is TGTGCCAGCAGCGCCTCTCATTTAGCGGGCGGAGCGCAAGCTGTTCAGTACTTC.

J is TRBJ2-3 and V is TRBV7-2; weak D call: TRBD1 (5 bases). The CDR3 has 14 residues. V was shortened by 5 bases and J by 6 bases, with 15 bases between the two germline ends. Per germline, CDR1 SGHTA and CDR2 FQGNSA. The DNA of the CDR3 is TGTGCCAGCAGCGAGCGCCTAGGGGCGGATACGCAGTATTTT. Translated, it gives CASSERLGADTQYF. Variable domain in full (rest from reference TRBV7-2 and TRBJ2-3): GAGVSQSPSNKVTEKGKDVELRCDPISGHTALYWYRQSLGQGLEFLIYFQGNSAPDKSGLPSDRFSAERTGGSVSTLTIQRTQQEDSAVYLCASSERLGADTQYFGPGTRLTVL.

The V call is TRBV19, the J call TRBJ2-3; no firm D call. The germline CDR1 and CDR2 sequences are LNHDA and SQIVND (reference sequence). Trimming took off 1 base at V and 1 base at J, with 9 bases between the two ends. This CDR3 comprises 15 residues. The CDR3 sequence is CASSIAGKGTDTQYF. The CDR3, as DNA: TGTGCCAGTAGTATAGCAGGCAAAGGCACAGATACGCAGTATTTT.

The genes are TRBV7-6 and TRBJ2-2; TRBD1 matches at 8 bases. This CDR3 comprises 15 residues. Germline-derived CDR1 and CDR2 are SGHVS and FNYEAQ. J gave up 6 bases and V 1 base, and 4 bases lay outside the gene matches. The CDR3 region is CASSLGAGGAGELFF. The CDR3 DNA is TGTGCCAGCAGCTTAGGGGCAGGGGGCGCCGGGGAGCTGTTTTTT.

The V gene is TRBV27, the J gene TRBJ2-7; TRBD2 aligns across 8 bases. Unmatched junction bases numbered 6, after V lost 5 bases and J lost 0 bases. Looked up from germline, CDR1 is MNHEY and CDR2 is SMNVEV (reference sequence). The CDR3 extends over 15 amino acids. CDR3 DNA: TGTGCCAGCAGTCCCGGGACTAGTCCCTCCTACGAGCAGTACTTC. Protein product: CASSPGTSPSYEQYF.

The V and J genes are TRBV28 and TRBJ1-4; 10 bases align to TRBD1. The CDR3 is 15 residues long. Germline lookup yields CDR1 MDHEN and CDR2 SYDVKM. With 7 bases clipped from V and 8 bases from J, the junction kept 10 bases outside the gene matches. The DNA for the CDR3 is TGTGCCAGCACCTGGGGGGACAGGGGACAGGAAAAACTGTTTTTT. Translating gives CASTWGDRGQEKLFF.

This clone was seen a few times. The V gene is TRBV4-1, the J gene TRBJ2-1; TRBD2 agrees at 9 bases. The CDR3 spans 17 residues. Germline CDR1 is MGHRA and CDR2 is YSYEKL. V lost 0 bases and J lost 5; bases outside the gene matches: 8. The CDR3 is CASSQESGGTTNNEQFF. The CDR3 DNA follows: TGCGCCAGCAGCCAAGAAAGCGGGGGGACCACGAACAATGAGCAGTTCTTC.